Included here is one T cell receptor (beta chain) sequence, with context. The data originate from a study of blood T cell repertoires in COVID-19. Study in general: Nucleic acid was either cDNA or gDNA, and it came from T cells, B-cell-depleted T cells, or PBMCs.

The ends were cut back, 1 base at V and 10 bases at J, with 13 bases in the middle. Germline CDR1 reads GTSNPN; CDR2 reads SVGIG (reference sequence). The CDR3 sequence is 12 residues long. As originally analysed: Amplification of reference gene primers was used by the study to estimate nucleated cell counts. Only in-frame clones appear in the TCRdb table, and some are missing; sequencing was by immunoSEQ multiplex PCR. The DNA gave D and trimming, while V, J and clone size come from that table. Of roughly 150,000 clones listed, 80% to 90% are singletons. V usage is TRBV30 and J usage is TRBJ1-2; tentatively, D is TRBD1 (6 bases). This TCR was recovered from a woman between 40 and 50 years old with acute or convalescent COVID-19. What was sequenced was peripheral blood. The chain's CDR3 is CAWSGTVQDYTF. The CDR3 nucleotides read TGTGCCTGGAGTGGGACAGTGCAAGACTACACCTTC. Based on the CDR3 plus reference TRBV30 and TRBJ1-2, the full variable domain is SQTIHQWPATLVQPVGSPLSLECTVEGTSNPNLYWYRQAAGRGLQLLFYSVGIGQISSEVPQNLSASRPQDRQFILSSKKLLLSDSGFYLCAWSGTVQDYTFGSGTRLTVV.